Shown below are 9 T cell receptor beta chains from a single sample sequenced in a study of technical replicates of blood from a handful of donors. Libraries were prepared by immunoSEQ multiplex PCR; TCRdb keeps only in-frame clonotypes and omits some of them. The repertoire has about 49,000 clones, 80% to 95% of them found once; the top ten carry 3.5% to 5%. Sequencing was performed on PBMCs. The receptors were gathered from a human donor in good health. Some clones in this sample may be carry-over from other donors' samples.

V gene TRBV9 combines with J gene TRBJ2-7; 8 bases are shared with TRBD2. The CDR3 covers 15 residues. From germline, CDR1 is SGDLS and CDR2 YYNGEE. Trimming cost V 6 bases and J 1 base; bases outside gene matches: 9. The CDR3: CASTPGGTSSYEQYF. The CDR3 DNA sequence: TGTGCCAGCACTCCCGGAGGGACTAGTTCCTACGAGCAGTACTTC.

This clone was detected only a few times. The chain combines TRBV11-2 with TRBJ1-2; possible D gene TRBD1, 5 bases. V was pared by 5 bases and J by 4 bases, with 20 bases between. The CDR3 loop spans 16 amino acids. Germline lookup yields CDR1 SGHAT and CDR2 FQNNGV. The CDR3 here is CASSPRRVGLLYGYTF. For the CDR3, the DNA is TGTGCCAGCAGCCCAAGAAGGGTGGGACTTCTCTATGGCTACACCTTC.

The J gene is TRBJ2-1, the V gene TRBV6-7; D unresolved. TRBV6-7 is marked as an open reading frame, function uncertain. With 0 bases removed from V and 5 bases from J, the gap between germline ends came to 11 bases. The CDR3 is 15 residues long. The CDR3 protein is CASSYSERVNNEQFF. The CDR3, as DNA: TGTGCCAGCAGTTACTCGGAACGGGTCAACAATGAGCAGTTCTTC.

This sequence joins TRBV25-1 and TRBJ2-7; D is perhaps TRBD1 (6 bases). Per the germline V gene, CDR1 is MGHDK and CDR2 is SYGVNS. The CDR3 is 15 amino acids. V was trimmed by 3 bases and J by 6 bases, leaving 18 bases between them. The CDR3 coding sequence is TGTGCCAGCAGTGATCCGACAAGGTTAGGGGGCGAGCAGTACTTC. This translates into CASSDPTRLGGEQYF.

The CDR3 here is CASSSNSGSPLHF. CDR3 bases: TGTGCCAGCAGCTCAAATTCGGGTTCACCCCTCCACTTT. The chain couples TRBV7-6 to TRBJ1-6; unclear D gene. The CDR3 is 13 residues long. Per germline, CDR1 SGHVS and CDR2 FNYEAQ. V was cut by 4 bases and J by 9 bases, with 10 bases left in between.

The J gene is TRBJ2-7, the V gene TRBV27; the D gene is possibly TRBD2 (6 bases). Germline loops: CDR1 MNHEY, CDR2 SMNVEV (reference sequence). The germline V and J ends were trimmed by 3 bases and 7 bases, with 16 bases remaining between them. The CDR3 extends over 14 amino acids. CDR3 protein: CASSFNGRTEEQYF. CDR3 nucleotide sequence: TGTGCCAGCAGTTTCAACGGGAGAACGGAAGAGCAGTACTTC.

Written as DNA, the CDR3 is TGTGCCACCAGCAGAGATCGTGGGAGAGAGACCCAGTACTTC. Amino acid sequence: CATSRDRGRETQYF. The chain links TRBV15 to TRBJ2-5; D may be TRBD2 (5 bases). Trimming removed 0 bases from V and 4 bases from J, with 9 bases in between. This CDR3 contains 14 residues. Germline V CDR1 and CDR2: LNHNV, YYDKDF (reference sequence).

The rearrangement links TRBV4-3 to TRBJ1-4; a possible D gene is TRBD1 (5 bases). This CDR3 comprises 16 residues. V was shortened by 0 bases and J by 5 bases, with 13 bases between the two germline ends. The V gene's germline CDR1 is LGHNA and CDR2 YSLEER. The DNA of the CDR3 is TGCGCCAGCAGCCAAGATCGGGGGACGGACAATGAAAAACTGTTTTTT. Amino acid sequence: CASSQDRGTDNEKLFF.

This sequence joins TRBV7-2 and TRBJ2-4, with D perhaps TRBD2 (5 bases). Germline CDR1 and CDR2: SGHTA and FQGNSA. This CDR3 spans 18 amino acids. The V gene lost 2 bases and the J gene lost 3 bases, with 20 bases spanning the gap. CDR3 DNA: TGTGCCAGCAGCTTATCCTGGTATCGAGGGAGCCGCAAAAACATTCAGTACTTC. Protein: CASSLSWYRGSRKNIQYF.